Following are 19 T cell receptor beta chains from one sample sequenced in a study of T cells after yellow fever vaccination. TCRdb analysed the 5' RACE reads with MiXCR anew, one entry per CDR3 protein. Found here are 25,000 to 30,000 distinct CDR3 sequences, 4% to 5.5% of them singletons; the top ten hold approximately 40%. The sequenced sample was PBMCs, either bulk or a sorted T-cell subset (CD4+, CD8+, memory, or dextramer-sorted; not recorded which), obtained on the day of the yellow fever booster vaccination. These receptors all come from a man aged 18 to 29 who received the YFV17D yellow fever vaccine.

This clonotype was seen repeatedly, ten times or more. The CDR3 sequence: CASSKRGQIQETQYF. The CDR3 bases are TGTGCCAGCAGTAAACGGGGACAGATCCAAGAGACCCAGTACTTC. The chain couples TRBV27 to TRBJ2-5; 7 nucleotides match TRBD1. In germline, CDR1 is MNHEY, CDR2 SMNVEV (reference sequence). This CDR3 has 15 residues. J gave up 1 base and V 5 bases, and 7 bases lay outside the gene matches.

The rearrangement uses TRBV4-2 and TRBJ2-7; 7 nucleotides agree with TRBD2. The CDR3 extends over 16 amino acids. The ends lost 0 bases at V and 0 bases at J; junction bases unmatched: 5. The germline CDR1 and CDR2 sequences are LGHNA and YNFKEQ. CDR3 coding DNA: TGTGCCAGCAGCCAAGATGGGGGGGACTTCTCCTACGAGCAGTACTTC. Amino acid sequence: CASSQDGGDFSYEQYF.

The J gene is TRBJ1-6, the V gene TRBV6-2 or TRBV6-3; D might be TRBD1 (6 bases). CDR3 length: 15 residues. From germline, CDR1 is MNHEY and CDR2 SVGEGT. Deletions cut 2 bases from V and 2 bases from J, with 7 bases between. CDR3 loop: CASSYGDTYNSPLHF. CDR3 coding DNA: TGTGCCAGCAGTTACGGGGACACCTATAATTCACCCCTCCACTTT.

The chain uses TRBV7-6 and TRBJ2-1, with D perhaps TRBD2 (7 bases). Germline CDR1 SGHVS, CDR2 FNYEAQ. This CDR3 spans 15 amino acids. V was cut by 3 bases and J by 4 bases, with 13 bases left in between. CDR3 residues: CASSLGGGLYNEQFF. The CDR3 DNA reads as TGTGCCAGCAGCTTGGGCGGGGGCCTTTACAATGAGCAGTTCTTC.

At least ten counts were recorded for this clonotype. The rearrangement links TRBV7-2 to TRBJ1-2; the match to TRBD1 covers 7 bases. The ends lost 5 bases at V and 1 base at J; junction bases unmatched: 7. The germline V gene encodes CDR1 SGHTA and CDR2 FQGNSA. The CDR3 consists of 15 residues. CDR3 DNA: TGTGCCAGCAGCCTAGGACAGGCCAATAACTATGGCTACACCTTC. Protein sequence: CASSLGQANNYGYTF. The whole variable domain, filled in from reference TRBV7-2 and TRBJ1-2, reads GAGVSQSPSNKVTEKGKDVELRCDPISGHTALYWYRQSLGQGLEFLIYFQGNSAPDKSGLPSDRFSAERTGGSVSTLTIQRTQQEDSAVYLCASSLGQANNYGYTFGSGTRLTVV.

This clonotype was recorded at least ten times. The rearrangement joins TRBV10-3 to TRBJ1-2; D remains unclear. Germline V gene data show CDR1 as ENHRY and CDR2 as SYGVKD. The germline V and J ends were trimmed by 4 bases and 4 bases, with 7 bases remaining between them. The CDR3 totals 12 residues. The CDR3 reads CAISGHSYGYTF. In DNA, the CDR3 is TGTGCCATCAGTGGTCATAGCTATGGCTACACCTTC.

This clonotype rates as medium-sized (0.01 to 0.1%). CDR3 DNA: TGCAGTGCTAGAGAGCAGGGGGACACTGAAGCTTTCTTT. It translates to CSAREQGDTEAFF. The chain links TRBV20-1 to TRBJ1-1; 7 bases are a match to TRBD1. The germline V gene has CDR1 DFQATT and CDR2 SNEGSKA (reference sequence). Trimming cost V 0 bases and J 3 bases; bases outside gene matches: 1. CDR3 length equals 13 residues.

This clonotype was seen many times. The chain combines TRBV4-3 with TRBJ2-5, with D tentatively TRBD1 (6 bases). Germline CDR1 is LGHNA and CDR2 is YSLEER. CDR3 size: 13 residues. V gave up 4 bases and J gave up 5 bases, with 11 bases separating them. The CDR3 loop is CASSPRGLETQYF. The CDR3 nucleotides read TGCGCCAGCAGCCCCAGGGGTCTGGAGACCCAGTACTTC.

The chain employs TRBV28 and TRBJ1-5; no reliable D call. Germline V lookup: CDR1 MDHEN, CDR2 SYDVKM. CDR3 length equals 12 residues. V gave up 6 bases and J gave up 6 bases, with 9 bases separating them. The CDR3 protein is CASSSSGQPQHF. The CDR3 DNA reads TGTGCCAGCAGCTCCTCAGGTCAGCCCCAGCATTTT.

This clonotype was detected many times. CDR3 coding DNA: TGTGCCAGCACCGCCGTAGGGCCACAACAAGATACGCAGTATTTT. It translates to CASTAVGPQQDTQYF. This chain joins TRBV6-5 and TRBJ2-3; no definite D call. Germline V gives CDR1 MNHEY, CDR2 SVGAGI. The CDR3 covers 15 residues. Trimming shortened V by 7 bases and J by 5 bases, and 19 bases separated the two germline ends.

In its sample, this clonotype was seen many times. The rearrangement links TRBV5-1 to TRBJ2-1; D not resolved. From germline, CDR1 is SGHRS and CDR2 YFSETQ. The ends were cut back, 0 bases at V and 6 bases at J, with 10 bases in the middle. This CDR3 is built from 14 residues. Here the CDR3 DNA reads TGCGCCAGCAGCTTGGGGGAACAAGGCAATGAGCAGTTCTTC. Translated, it gives CASSLGEQGNEQFF. Based on the CDR3 plus reference TRBV5-1 and TRBJ2-1, the full variable domain is KAGVTQTPRYLIKTRGQQVTLSCSPISGHRSVSWYQQTPGQGLQFLFEYFSETQRNKGNFPGRFSGRQFSNSRSEMNVSTLELGDSALYLCASSLGEQGNEQFFGPGTRLTVL.

There are many counts of this clonotype. This CDR3 is CASARGQGPTEAFF. CDR3 nucleotides: TGTGCCAGCGCCCGGGGACAGGGACCCACTGAAGCTTTCTTT. This rearrangement joins TRBV12-3 or TRBV12-4 to TRBJ1-1; 9 bases line up with TRBD1. V lost 8 bases to trimming and J lost 4 bases; unmatched junction nucleotides: 8. CDR3 length: 14 amino acids.

In its sample, this clonotype was seen a few times. The chain joins TRBV4-1 to TRBJ1-2; D is undetermined. The germline V and J ends were trimmed by 2 bases and 6 bases, with 19 bases remaining between them. The CDR3 loop spans 16 amino acids. Germline V lookup: CDR1 MGHRA, CDR2 YSYEKL. The CDR3 nucleotides read TGCGCCAGCAGCCAACAACGACGCCGACTGCTAGATGGCTACACCTTC. Amino acids: CASSQQRRRLLDGYTF.

This clonotype was seen repeatedly, ten times or more. This chain links TRBV5-1 with TRBJ2-3; TRBD1 aligns across 7 bases. The length of the CDR3 is 17 residues. The J segment lost 8 bases and the V segment lost 2 bases, leaving 17 bases of the junction unmatched. Germline assignment: CDR1 SGHRS and CDR2 YFSETQ. The CDR3 DNA is TGCGCCAGCAGCTTTACAGGGGCCCCCGGCAGCTTTGCTACGCAGTATTTT. Its protein product is CASSFTGAPGSFATQYF.

This clonotype was recorded many times. This sequence joins TRBV10-3 and TRBJ1-1, with D possibly TRBD1 on 5 matching bases. V dropped 7 bases and J dropped 4 bases, with 13 bases sitting between them. CDR3 length: 13 residues. Germline CDR1 ENHRY, CDR2 SYGVKD. The CDR3 DNA is TGTGCCATCAATTTTCAGGGCGGCACTGAAGCTTTCTTT. Translating gives CAINFQGGTEAFF.

This clonotype was recorded many times. In DNA form, the CDR3 reads TGTGCCAGCAGCTTAGATTCAGGCTTCAATCAGCCCCAGCATTTT. It specifies CASSLDSGFNQPQHF. V usage is TRBV7-2 and J usage is TRBJ1-5, with D unresolved. The CDR3 covers 15 residues. The V end was cut by 1 base, the J end by 3 bases, with 10 bases between. In germline, CDR1 is SGHTA, CDR2 FQGNSA.

This clonotype appeared many times. The rearrangement links TRBV5-5 to TRBJ1-2, with a tentative D call TRBD1 (5 bases). The CDR3 covers 18 residues. The ends were cut back, 1 base at V and 8 bases at J, with 27 bases in the middle. Germline loops: CDR1 SGHKS, CDR2 YYEKEE (reference sequence). The CDR3 here is CASSLSGGTGMVSGGYTF. CDR3 coding DNA: TGTGCCAGCAGCTTGTCCGGTGGGACGGGAATGGTATCGGGCGGCTACACCTTC.

This clonotype came up a few times. The V gene is TRBV6-2 or TRBV6-3, the J gene TRBJ2-2, with D tentatively TRBD2 (5 bases). CDR1 is MNHEY, CDR2 SVGEGT, per germline. CDR3 length: 17 amino acids. The germline V and J ends were trimmed by 6 bases and 2 bases, with 19 bases remaining between them. For the CDR3, the DNA is TGTGCCAGCAGCCTACCACCGGACGGAGGAAACACCGGGGAGCTGTTTTTT. Residues: CASSLPPDGGNTGELFF.

This clonotype came up many times. The genes are TRBV7-3 and TRBJ2-1; the match to TRBD2 covers 8 bases. The junction had 12 bases not matched to a gene; V was cut back by 5 bases and J by 15 bases. The CDR3 consists of 13 residues. Per germline, CDR1 SGHTA and CDR2 FQGTGA. The CDR3 DNA follows: TGTGCCAGCAGCCAAACCCGCCGGGGGGGGTGGTTCTTC. It codes for CASSQTRRGGWFF.